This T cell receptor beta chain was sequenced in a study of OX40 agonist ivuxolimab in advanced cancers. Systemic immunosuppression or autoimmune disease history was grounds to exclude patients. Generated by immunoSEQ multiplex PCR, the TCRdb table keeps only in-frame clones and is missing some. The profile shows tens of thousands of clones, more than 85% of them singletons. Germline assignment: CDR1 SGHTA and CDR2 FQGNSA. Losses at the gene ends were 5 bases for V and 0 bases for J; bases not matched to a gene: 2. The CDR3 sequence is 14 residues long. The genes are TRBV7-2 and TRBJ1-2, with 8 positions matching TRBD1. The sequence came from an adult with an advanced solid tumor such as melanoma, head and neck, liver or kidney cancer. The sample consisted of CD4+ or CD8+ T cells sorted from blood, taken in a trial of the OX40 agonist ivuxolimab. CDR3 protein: CASSPDRANYGYTF. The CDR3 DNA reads TGTGCCAGCAGCCCGGACAGGGCTAACTATGGCTACACCTTC. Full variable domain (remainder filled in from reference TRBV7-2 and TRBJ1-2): GAGVSQSPSNKVTEKGKDVELRCDPISGHTALYWYRQSLGQGLEFLIYFQGNSAPDKSGLPSDRFSAERTGGSVSTLTIQRTQQEDSAVYLCASSPDRANYGYTFGSGTRLTVV.